Listed here are 7 T cell receptor beta chains from one sample, sequenced in a study of spatial heterogeneity in lung cancer (dated by TCRdb to the late 2010s). General findings and caveats noted by the study authors: The tumor nonsynonymous mutation count correlated with the number of expanded alpha and beta TCRs within the tumor.

These receptors' antigens are unknown. To prepare the library, 5' RACE was applied. Sequencing was performed on a NextSeq 500. The public reads were run again by TCRdb, first through fastp at Q25 and then through MiXCR, and only productive beta chains were kept. Rows are combined by CDR3 protein, so each entry shows the most common genes and DNA. This sample has about 7,000 distinct CDR3 sequences in its table, and around 14% of those were observed once. The ten largest clones take up approximately 8.1% of the sample. The sample's time point label, decoded: sample taken at primary tumor resection. The specimen comprised lung tumor tissue, sampled at surgery. The receptors originated from a male donor with early-stage non-small cell lung cancer.

Ten or more counts support this clonotype. With the library built for alpha chains, this beta chain is off target and its frequency is not meaningful. This chain joins TRBV20-1 and TRBJ1-1; 7 bases line up with TRBD1. J was trimmed by 5 bases and V by 0 bases; bases with no gene match: 12. The CDR3 contains 16 residues. Germline V lookup: CDR1 DFQATT, CDR2 SNEGSKA (reference sequence). The CDR3 loop reads CSARDRGWRGLTEAFF. The DNA for the CDR3 is TGCAGTGCTAGAGATAGGGGGTGGAGGGGGCTTACTGAAGCTTTCTTT.

By proportion, this clonotype is large. Since it is a stray read in a library aimed at alpha chains, this beta chain has a size that is not meaningful. DNA for the CDR3: TGCAGTGGGCGACGGACAGGGACTAATGAAAAACTGTTTTTT. Translated, it gives CSGRRTGTNEKLFF. The chain is built from TRBV20-1 and TRBJ1-4, with 8 bases lining up with TRBD1. CDR3 length equals 14 residues. V trimming: 7 bases; J trimming: 2 bases; junction bases outside the gene matches: 6. Germline CDR1 DFQATT, CDR2 SNEGSKA (reference sequence).

Ten or more counts support this clonotype. Being off target in a library aimed at alpha chains, this beta chain has a size of little meaning. The rearrangement uses TRBV2 and TRBJ2-5; TRBD2 might be the D (5 bases). Germline CDR1 reads SNHLY; CDR2 reads FYNNEI. The CDR3 length is 11 residues. The germline V and J ends were trimmed by 11 bases and 4 bases, with 11 bases remaining between them. In DNA form, the CDR3 reads TGTGCCCGCGGGTTACGAGAGACCCAGTACTTC. It encodes CARGLRETQYF. Full variable domain (rest looked up from reference TRBV2 and TRBJ2-5): EPEVTQTPSHQVTQMGQEVILRCVPISNHLYFYWYRQILGQKVEFLVSFYNNEISEKSEIFDDQFSVERPDGSNFTLKIRSTKLEDSAMYFCARGLRETQYFGPGTRLLVL.

This clonotype was seen repeatedly, ten times or more. This beta chain represents an off-target read in a library built for alpha chains; its size is of limited meaning. The V call is TRBV28, the J call TRBJ1-5, with D possibly matching TRBD1 (6 bases). The CDR3 length is 16 residues. Trimming shortened V by 6 bases and J by 3 bases, and 18 bases separated the two germline ends. Germline lookup yields CDR1 MDHEN and CDR2 SYDVKM. The CDR3 DNA follows: TGTGCCAGCAGAGGGGGGGGGCTGGGGAACAATCAGCCCCAGCATTTT. Translation gives CASRGGGLGNNQPQHF.

The sample holds many counts of this clonotype. Since it is a stray read in a library aimed at alpha chains, this beta chain has a size that is not meaningful. The chain joins TRBV12-3 or TRBV12-4 to TRBJ1-2, with a weak D call TRBD1 (6 bases). Trimming shortened V by 3 bases and J by 4 bases, and 12 bases separated the two germline ends. The CDR3 runs to 14 residues. This CDR3 is CASSLDGGGYGYTF. Here the CDR3 DNA reads TGTGCCAGCAGTTTGGACGGAGGGGGCTATGGCTACACCTTC.

This clonotype was observed at least ten times. This beta chain is off target for a library built for alpha chains, so its abundance means little. The chain employs TRBV9 and TRBJ2-5; 9 nucleotides match TRBD2. The V gene's germline CDR1 is SGDLS and CDR2 YYNGEE. J gave up 4 bases and V 0 bases, and 1 base lay outside the gene matches. The CDR3 runs to 14 residues. CDR3 DNA: TGTGCCAGCAGCGTAGGCGGGGGGGGAGAGACCCAGTACTTC. Its translation is CASSVGGGGETQYF.

This clonotype appeared many times. For a library built for alpha chains, this beta chain is a stray read; little rests on its size. The chain combines TRBV14 with TRBJ2-7; possible D gene TRBD2, 5 bases. The CDR3 spans 15 residues. V was clipped by 4 bases and J by 0 bases, with 13 bases between them. Germline V gene sequence: CDR1 SGHDN, CDR2 FVKESK. CDR3 region: CASSPALGSSYEQYF. In DNA, the CDR3 is TGTGCCAGCAGCCCTGCGTTGGGGAGCTCCTACGAGCAGTACTTC.